This entry lists 9 T cell receptor beta chains sequenced from one sample in a study of T cells after somatic rescue of genetic block (dated by TCRdb to 2019 to 2021). Libraries were constructed by the immunoSEQ multiplex PCR assay. This immuneACCESS table, as held by TCRdb, lists in-frame sequences with V and J called but not all clones. Of the missing ones, under half trace to an unresolved V gene in checked studies; the others have no known cause. Present in this sample are around 70,000 clones, about 90% of which were seen just once. Of the sample, around 3% is held by the ten largest clones. The material sequenced was peripheral blood mononuclear cells (PBMCs). Receptor source: a man in his forties.

The V call is TRBV5-4, the J call TRBJ2-1; 11 positions match TRBD2. V lost 1 base, J lost 8 bases, and 2 bases stayed unmatched. The CDR3 sequence is 14 residues long. Germline V gene lookup returns CDR1 SGHNT and CDR2 YYREEE (reference sequence). The CDR3 here is CASSLTSGRHEQFF. The CDR3 DNA reads TGTGCCAGCAGCTTGACTAGCGGGAGACATGAGCAGTTCTTC.

This clone was found once. This chain joins TRBV2 and TRBJ1-5; D is undetermined. V was pared by 1 base and J by 0 bases, with 13 bases between. The germline V gene encodes CDR1 SNHLY and CDR2 FYNNEI. CDR3 length equals 17 residues. The CDR3, as DNA: TGTGCCAGCAGTGAAGGATACAAACAATATAGCAATCAGCCCCAGCATTTT. It encodes CASSEGYKQYSNQPQHF.

The J gene is TRBJ2-5, the V gene TRBV7-2, with TRBD2 matching over 13 bases. J gave up 5 bases and V 4 bases, and 7 bases lay outside the gene matches. The CDR3 totals 16 residues. From germline, CDR1 is SGHTA and CDR2 FQGNSA. CDR3 DNA: TGTGCCAGCAGCTCGTGGACTAGCGGGAGTCGGGAGACCCAGTACTTC. Translated: CASSSWTSGSRETQYF.

This clone appeared a few times. The chain uses TRBV7-3 and TRBJ2-7, with a tentative D call TRBD1 (6 bases). The germline V gene encodes CDR1 SGHTA and CDR2 FQGTGA. V lost 4 bases and J 6 bases, leaving 13 bases between the germline ends. This CDR3 has 13 amino acids. The CDR3 DNA is TGTGCCAGCAGCTCCACAGGGTCGGGCGAGCAGTACTTC. Translated: CASSSTGSGEQYF.

This clone was detected only a few times. This rearrangement joins TRBV7-9 to TRBJ2-1, with TRBD2 identical over 7 bases. Trimming cost V 3 bases and J 9 bases; bases outside gene matches: 8. The CDR3 sequence is 14 residues long. CDR1 and CDR2 from the germline V gene are SEHNR and FQNEAQ (reference sequence). CDR3 residues: CASSFARTSIEQFF. The CDR3 nucleotides are TGTGCCAGCAGCTTCGCACGGACTAGTATTGAGCAGTTCTTC.

This chain uses TRBV5-1 with TRBJ1-4; possibly TRBD1 for D (6 bases). Trimming took 0 bases from V and 5 from J, leaving 8 bases between them. Germline V CDR1 and CDR2: SGHRS, YFSETQ. The CDR3 length is 14 residues. CDR3 sequence (DNA): TGCGCCAGCAGCTTGGCGGGGGCAAATGAAAAACTGTTTTTT. Its protein is CASSLAGANEKLFF.

For the CDR3, the DNA is TGTGCCAGCAGCTTGGTGGTCGGCGGCCCCTACGAGCAGTACTTC. Translated: CASSLVVGGPYEQYF. V gene TRBV7-4 combines with J gene TRBJ2-7; unclear D gene. Germline V gene sequence: CDR1 SGHVT, CDR2 SQSDAQ. The CDR3 consists of 15 residues. V shed 3 bases and J shed 2 bases, with 14 bases lying between them.

This clone has just one count. This chain connects TRBV2 to TRBJ2-5, with D possibly being TRBD2 (5 bases). The germline gives CDR1 SNHLY, CDR2 FYNNEI. CDR3 length: 13 amino acids. V shed 6 bases and J shed 7 bases, with 15 bases lying between them. The CDR3 reads CASRDSSRGTQYF. In DNA, the CDR3 is TGTGCCAGCAGGGACTCCTCTCGAGGGACCCAGTACTTC. The full variable domain, with the rest looked up from reference TRBV2 and TRBJ2-5, is EPEVTQTPSHQVTQMGQEVILRCVPISNHLYFYWYRQILGQKVEFLVSFYNNEISEKSEIFDDQFSVERPDGSNFTLKIRSTKLEDSAMYFCASRDSSRGTQYFGPGTRLLVL.

The V and J genes are TRBV6-5 and TRBJ1-1, with D possibly matching TRBD1 (5 bases). Germline values: CDR1 MNHEY, CDR2 SVGAGI. V was cut by 2 bases and J by 4 bases, with 11 bases left in between. The length of the CDR3 is 14 residues. The CDR3 nucleotides read TGTGCCAGCAGTTACCAGGGTTGGGGCACTGAAGCTTTCTTT. Its protein product is CASSYQGWGTEAFF.